The clone carrying this TCR beta chain has more than one count but fewer than ten. Trimming removed 5 bases at V and 2 bases at J, with 7 bases between. Germline-derived CDR1 and CDR2 are DFQATT and SNEGSKA (reference sequence). This CDR3 contains 12 residues. The sample originates from a study of human T cells and chemical hapten exposure. The library gave individual cDNA molecules unique molecular identifiers. TCRdb processed the RACE reads anew with MiXCR; each CDR3 protein has one entry. The data show about 200,000 distinct CDR3 sequences, more than 20% seen once. Time point indicated: patch test 3, about 24 weeks after DPC sensitization. Stated treatment: therapeutic diphenylcyclopropenone sensitization with weekly scalp DPC.

The chain joins TRBV20-1 to TRBJ2-1; D ambiguous. This sample comprised whole blood, obtained in connection with sensitization to the hapten diphenylcyclopropenone (DPC). The sequence derives from a woman aged 40 to 55 with alopecia areata. Some clones in this sample may be carry-over from other donors' samples. The CDR3 sequence is CSARLAYNEQFF. In nucleotides, the CDR3 is TGCAGTGCTCGACTCGCCTACAATGAGCAGTTCTTC.